This TCR beta chain originates from a study of T cell responses to AZD1222 COVID-19 vaccine. Study-level results: Researchers took repertoire samples only after the peak T cell response had come. Spike-specific TCR breadth and depth both grew after two AZD1222 doses. Clonal diversity may have been underestimated in mostly white British donors.

The repertoire was sequenced with immunoSEQ multiplex PCR; TCRdb's copy has only in-frame clones and lacks some. The sample yields about 18,000 clones, about nine tenths seen once. Analyses pooled second doses at about 4 or about 12 weeks. V trimming: 5 bases; J trimming: 4 bases; junction bases outside the gene matches: 6. CDR1 SEHNR and CDR2 FQNEAQ come from the germline V gene (reference sequence). CDR3 size: 16 residues. Concerning this clone itself: Its cognate antigen is unknown.

The receptor was isolated from an adult who received the AZD1222 COVID-19 vaccine. The input for sequencing was peripheral blood, taken 28 days after the second AZD1222 dose. This chain links TRBV7-9 with TRBJ2-3; 13 bases are a match to TRBD2. The CDR3 sequence is CASSAGLAGDADTQYF. The CDR3 DNA is TGTGCCAGCAGCGCTGGACTAGCGGGGGATGCAGATACGCAGTATTTT.